The rows below give T cell receptor beta chains drawn from one sample of a study of cytomegalovirus exposure and HLA in healthy donors. Clones were sequenced by immunoSEQ multiplex PCR, and TCRdb holds only the in-frame ones, with some missing. Among approximately 90,000 clones, about three quarters were seen once, and the ten largest hold roughly 2%. The sequenced material came from PBMCs. The receptor set was obtained from a boy younger than 18 in good health and CMV-seronegative. CDR3s include the opening cysteine and the closing phenylalanine or tryptophan. D genes are given only for firm matches. For some rows the clone size is stated as once, few or many, or as a class when expanded; others skip it.

abundance: -
v_gene: TRBV6-1
j_gene: TRBJ1-1
d_gene: -
CDR3nt: TGTGCCAGCAGTGAAGCTGGGGGGACCACTGAAGCTTTCTTT
CDR3aa: CASSEAGGTTEAFF

abundance: -
v_gene: TRBV28
j_gene: TRBJ1-4
d_gene: TRBD1
CDR3nt: TGTGCCAGCAGTTTCGGGACAGGGAATGCTGAAAAACTGTTTTTT
CDR3aa: CASSFGTGNAEKLFF

abundance: -
v_gene: TRBV7-9
j_gene: TRBJ1-5
d_gene: -
CDR3nt: TGTGCCAGCAGCCCCGGACAGATCGATCAGCCCCAGCATTTT
CDR3aa: CASSPGQIDQPQHF

abundance: -
v_gene: TRBV28
j_gene: TRBJ1-5
d_gene: TRBD1
CDR3nt: TGTGCCAGCTCGACAGGGCACAATCAGCCCCAGCATTTT
CDR3aa: CASSTGHNQPQHF

abundance: -
v_gene: TRBV9
j_gene: TRBJ2-5
d_gene: TRBD2
CDR3nt: TGTGCCAGCAGCGTGATTAGCGGGGAGACCCAGTACTTC
CDR3aa: CASSVISGETQYF

abundance: -
v_gene: TRBV6-1
j_gene: TRBJ2-1
d_gene: TRBD2
CDR3nt: TGTGCCAGCAGTGCATTGGGCGGGAGTTCGTACAATGAGCAGTTCTTC
CDR3aa: CASSALGGSSYNEQFF

abundance: -
v_gene: TRBV19
j_gene: TRBJ2-7
d_gene: -
CDR3nt: TGTGCCAGTAGTATACGTAACGAGCAGTACTTC
CDR3aa: CASSIRNEQYF

abundance: -
v_gene: TRBV11-2
j_gene: TRBJ2-1
d_gene: TRBD2
CDR3nt: TGTGCCAGCAGCACCGGGACTAGCGTCCTGCCTGAGCAGTTCTTC
CDR3aa: CASSTGTSVLPEQFF

abundance: -
v_gene: TRBV9
j_gene: TRBJ1-2
d_gene: -
CDR3nt: TGTGCCAGCAGCGCCACAGGGAGTGGGAACTATGGCTACACCTTC
CDR3aa: CASSATGSGNYGYTF

abundance: -
v_gene: TRBV7-9
j_gene: TRBJ2-5
d_gene: -
CDR3nt: TGTGCCAGCAGCTCCCTCCGGGACAAAGAGACCCAGTACTTC
CDR3aa: CASSSLRDKETQYF

abundance: -
v_gene: TRBV6-6
j_gene: TRBJ2-1
d_gene: -
CDR3nt: TGTGCCAGCAGTAACTCCGGGACATCCCCGGATGAGCAGTTCTTC
CDR3aa: CASSNSGTSPDEQFF

abundance: -
v_gene: TRBV27
j_gene: TRBJ2-7
d_gene: TRBD2
CDR3nt: TGTGCCAGCAGCCCTAGCGGGCCCTCCTACGAGCAGTACTTC
CDR3aa: CASSPSGPSYEQYF

abundance: -
v_gene: TRBV5-1
j_gene: TRBJ2-5
d_gene: -
CDR3nt: TGCGCCAGCAGCTTGGCGACAGGCCTAGAGACCCAGTACTTC
CDR3aa: CASSLATGLETQYF

abundance: -
v_gene: TRBV30
j_gene: TRBJ1-1
d_gene: TRBD1
CDR3nt: TGTGCCTGGCAGACAGGGCGGTACACTGAAGCTTTCTTT
CDR3aa: CAWQTGRYTEAFF

abundance: -
v_gene: TRBV7-9
j_gene: TRBJ2-7
d_gene: -
CDR3nt: TGTGCCAGCAGCTTCCTTTTGAGTCCCTACGAGCAGTACTTC
CDR3aa: CASSFLLSPYEQYF

abundance: -
v_gene: TRBV13
j_gene: TRBJ2-7
d_gene: TRBD1
CDR3nt: TGTGCCAGCAGCAGCGACAGGGCCTACGAGCAGTACTTC
CDR3aa: CASSSDRAYEQYF

abundance: few
v_gene: TRBV6-6
j_gene: TRBJ2-6
d_gene: -
CDR3nt: TGTGCCAGCAGGAGCTCTGGGGCCAACGTCCTGACTTTC
CDR3aa: CASRSSGANVLTF

abundance: once
v_gene: TRBV7-2
j_gene: TRBJ2-1
d_gene: -
CDR3nt: TGTGCCAGCAGCTTAGGGCAGGGCTTTGATGAGCAGTTCTTC
CDR3aa: CASSLGQGFDEQFF

abundance: -
v_gene: TRBV7-8
j_gene: TRBJ2-5
d_gene: -
CDR3nt: TGTGCCAGCAGCGACCAAGCGCGGTATCTGGAGACCCAGTACTTC
CDR3aa: CASSDQARYLETQYF

abundance: once
v_gene: TRBV30
j_gene: TRBJ2-7
d_gene: -
CDR3nt: TGTGCCTGGAGTGTGGCCTTTGGGGGGTACGAGCAGTACTTC
CDR3aa: CAWSVAFGGYEQYF

abundance: few
v_gene: TRBV6-5
j_gene: TRBJ1-6
d_gene: -
CDR3nt: TGTGCCAGCAGGCGCAGGGGCCCGGGAAATTCACCCCTCCACTTT
CDR3aa: CASRRRGPGNSPLHF

abundance: -
v_gene: TRBV7-3
j_gene: TRBJ2-5
d_gene: TRBD2
CDR3nt: TGTGCCAGCAGCCGAACGGGGGGCCAAGAGACCCAGTACTTC
CDR3aa: CASSRTGGQETQYF

abundance: -
v_gene: TRBV7-6
j_gene: TRBJ1-1
d_gene: -
CDR3nt: TGTGCCAGCAGCTTATCGGGGGGGGTGAACACTGAAGCTTTCTTT
CDR3aa: CASSLSGGVNTEAFF

abundance: -
v_gene: TRBV30
j_gene: TRBJ1-1
d_gene: TRBD1
CDR3nt: TGTGCCGTGGACAGGGTGGAAACTGAAGCTTTCTTT
CDR3aa: CAVDRVETEAFF

abundance: -
v_gene: TRBV12-2
j_gene: TRBJ1-5
d_gene: -
CDR3nt: TGTGCAAGTCGCTTACTCGGACAGTATCAGCCCCAGCATTTT
CDR3aa: CASRLLGQYQPQHF

abundance: -
v_gene: TRBV2
j_gene: TRBJ1-6
d_gene: -
CDR3nt: TGTGCCAGTGGAGCGGATGTTCGTTCACCCCTCCACTTT
CDR3aa: CASGADVRSPLHF

abundance: -
v_gene: TRBV28
j_gene: TRBJ2-7
d_gene: TRBD2
CDR3nt: TGTGCCAGCGGCCAAACCGGTAGCGGGAGCTACGAGCAGTACTTC
CDR3aa: CASGQTGSGSYEQYF

abundance: -
v_gene: TRBV7-2
j_gene: TRBJ2-1
d_gene: TRBD2
CDR3nt: TGTGCCAGCAGCAAGGGACTAGCACCCCCCAATGAGCAGTTCTTC
CDR3aa: CASSKGLAPPNEQFF

abundance: -
v_gene: TRBV5-4
j_gene: TRBJ2-1
d_gene: TRBD2
CDR3nt: TGTGCCAGCAGCTTTCTAGCGGGCAATGAGCAGTTCTTC
CDR3aa: CASSFLAGNEQFF

abundance: -
v_gene: TRBV6-5
j_gene: TRBJ2-7
d_gene: TRBD2
CDR3nt: TGTGCCAGCACAAAAGCGGGACGGGTCTACGAGCAGTACTTC
CDR3aa: CASTKAGRVYEQYF

abundance: -
v_gene: TRBV10-2
j_gene: TRBJ2-7
d_gene: TRBD1
CDR3nt: TGCGCCAGCAGAGCACAGGGGGCGGTCTACGAGCAGTACTTC
CDR3aa: CASRAQGAVYEQYF

abundance: -
v_gene: TRBV9
j_gene: TRBJ2-3
d_gene: TRBD2
CDR3nt: TGTGCCAGCAGCCAACCACGCGCGGGGGGGTTGGTAGATACGCAGTATTTT
CDR3aa: CASSQPRAGGLVDTQYF

abundance: once
v_gene: TRBV7-9
j_gene: TRBJ2-3
d_gene: TRBD2
CDR3nt: TGTGCCAGCAGGGATTATACTAGCGGGGCAGATACGCAGTATTTT
CDR3aa: CASRDYTSGADTQYF

abundance: -
v_gene: TRBV15
j_gene: TRBJ1-1
d_gene: -
CDR3nt: TGTGCCACCAGCAGAGATTTGGCAGGGAACACTGAAGCTTTCTTT
CDR3aa: CATSRDLAGNTEAFF

abundance: once
v_gene: TRBV4-3
j_gene: TRBJ1-5
d_gene: -
CDR3nt: TGCGCCAGCAGCCAAGACAGGGGATCCCTTAATCAGCCCCAGCATTTT
CDR3aa: CASSQDRGSLNQPQHF

abundance: few
v_gene: TRBV6-5
j_gene: TRBJ1-1
d_gene: -
CDR3nt: TGTGCCAGCAGCTCCGGGCCAGGGTATACTGAAGCTTTCTTT
CDR3aa: CASSSGPGYTEAFF

abundance: -
v_gene: TRBV4-3
j_gene: TRBJ2-3
d_gene: TRBD1
CDR3nt: TGCGCCAGCAGCCAATCTTTCCTTAGGGGGCGGAGAGGTACGCAGTATTTT
CDR3aa: CASSQSFLRGRRGTQYF

abundance: -
v_gene: TRBV30
j_gene: TRBJ2-3
d_gene: TRBD2
CDR3nt: TGTGCCTGGAGTTCTCTGGGGGGGACAGATACGCAGTATTTT
CDR3aa: CAWSSLGGTDTQYF

abundance: -
v_gene: TRBV4-3
j_gene: TRBJ1-2
d_gene: -
CDR3nt: TGCGCCAGCAGCCCCACTCGAGGGCAGACAACTAACTATGGCTACACCTTC
CDR3aa: CASSPTRGQTTNYGYTF

abundance: -
v_gene: TRBV10-3
j_gene: TRBJ1-2
d_gene: TRBD1
CDR3nt: TGTGCCATCAGTGTAGGGACAGGGGATGGCTACACCTTC
CDR3aa: CAISVGTGDGYTF

abundance: -
v_gene: TRBV2
j_gene: TRBJ1-1
d_gene: -
CDR3nt: TGTGCCAGCATTATCGACCGGGGGAGCACTGAAGCTTTCTTT
CDR3aa: CASIIDRGSTEAFF

abundance: -
v_gene: TRBV6-5
j_gene: TRBJ1-1
d_gene: TRBD1
CDR3nt: TGTGCCAGCTCCATAGGGGGCCACATGAACACTGAAGCTTTCTTT
CDR3aa: CASSIGGHMNTEAFF

abundance: -
v_gene: TRBV5-1
j_gene: TRBJ2-1
d_gene: TRBD2
CDR3nt: TGCGCCAGCAGTATTTCGGGGGGTGTGGATGAGCAGTTCTTC
CDR3aa: CASSISGGVDEQFF

abundance: -
v_gene: TRBV2
j_gene: TRBJ1-4
d_gene: -
CDR3nt: TGTGCCAGCAGTGTAGGACAGTATAATGAAAAACTGTTTTTT
CDR3aa: CASSVGQYNEKLFF

abundance: once
v_gene: TRBV9
j_gene: TRBJ2-5
d_gene: -
CDR3nt: TGTGCCAGCAGCACCTCGGGACTTGACCAAGAGACCCAGTACTTC
CDR3aa: CASSTSGLDQETQYF

abundance: -
v_gene: TRBV19
j_gene: TRBJ1-5
d_gene: -
CDR3nt: TGTGCCAGTAGTATAACGGGATATTATCAGCCCCAGCATTTT
CDR3aa: CASSITGYYQPQHF